This is a list of T cell receptor beta chains from one sample in a study of control samples from healthy donors and cancer patients. Repertoires were generated with immunoSEQ multiplex PCR, while TCRdb's copy carries only in-frame clones and drops some. This repertoire shows around 82,000 clones, about 91% found once; its top ten account for more than 7%. Material: blood. These receptors all come from a man between 50 and 59 years old in good health. CDR3s include the opening cysteine and the closing phenylalanine or tryptophan. D genes are given only for firm matches. Not all rows give a size; the values are once, few, many and, for expanded clones, a class.

D gene: NA; J gene: TRBJ1-4; clone size: NA; V gene: TRBV2; CDR3 protein: CASSDVYGSEKLFF; CDR3 DNA: TGTGCCAGCAGTGACGTCTATGGGTCAGAAAAACTGTTTTTT
D gene: NA; J gene: TRBJ1-2; clone size: once; V gene: TRBV30; CDR3 protein: CAWKDSGDGGYTF; CDR3 DNA: TGTGCCTGGAAAGACTCAGGGGACGGTGGCTACACCTTC
D gene: TRBD1; J gene: TRBJ2-7; clone size: NA; V gene: TRBV4-1; CDR3 protein: CASSHPGQAPGQYF; CDR3 DNA: TGCGCCAGCAGCCATCCGGGACAGGCACCGGGGCAGTACTTC
D gene: TRBD1; J gene: TRBJ1-3; clone size: NA; V gene: TRBV9; CDR3 protein: CASSYRDRDSGNTIYF; CDR3 DNA: TGTGCCAGCAGCTACCGGGACAGAGACTCTGGAAACACCATATATTTT
D gene: TRBD1; J gene: TRBJ1-6; clone size: NA; V gene: TRBV6-1; CDR3 protein: CASSEDFVWDRGTSPLHF; CDR3 DNA: TGTGCCAGCAGTGAAGATTTCGTGTGGGACAGGGGTACTTCACCCCTCCACTTT
D gene: NA; J gene: TRBJ2-5; clone size: NA; V gene: TRBV18; CDR3 protein: CASSPPLAGTQETQYF; CDR3 DNA: TGTGCCAGCTCACCACCTCTCGCGGGGACCCAAGAGACCCAGTACTTC
D gene: NA; J gene: TRBJ2-2; clone size: NA; V gene: TRBV24-1; CDR3 protein: CATSKPSLSGELFF; CDR3 DNA: TGTGCCACCAGCAAGCCTAGCCTGTCCGGGGAGCTGTTTTTT
D gene: NA; J gene: TRBJ1-5; clone size: NA; V gene: TRBV18; CDR3 protein: CASSTGTANQPQHF; CDR3 DNA: TGTGCCAGCTCAACCGGGACGGCCAATCAGCCCCAGCATTTT
D gene: NA; J gene: TRBJ1-2; clone size: NA; V gene: TRBV18; CDR3 protein: CASSPPTAPGGGYTF; CDR3 DNA: TGTGCCAGCTCACCACCGACAGCACCGGGTGGTGGCTACACCTTC
D gene: NA; J gene: TRBJ2-3; clone size: NA; V gene: TRBV27; CDR3 protein: CASSFLGGLSTDTQYF; CDR3 DNA: TGTGCCAGCAGTTTCCTCGGGGGGCTGAGCACAGATACGCAGTATTTT
D gene: NA; J gene: TRBJ2-2; clone size: NA; V gene: TRBV6-4; CDR3 protein: CASSIGPEGTGELFF; CDR3 DNA: TGTGCCAGCAGTATAGGGCCCGAGGGCACCGGGGAGCTGTTTTTT
D gene: TRBD1; J gene: TRBJ1-6; clone size: once; V gene: TRBV5-1; CDR3 protein: CASSGGDRGGSPLHF; CDR3 DNA: TGCGCCAGCAGCGGGGGGGACAGGGGCGGTTCACCCCTCCACTTT
D gene: NA; J gene: TRBJ1-1; clone size: NA; V gene: TRBV18; CDR3 protein: CASSSQQSGRGEAFF; CDR3 DNA: TGTGCCAGCTCGTCCCAACAGTCAGGACGGGGTGAAGCTTTCTTT
D gene: TRBD1; J gene: TRBJ1-5; clone size: NA; V gene: TRBV7-8; CDR3 protein: CASSQSQGAQPQHF; CDR3 DNA: TGTGCCAGCAGCCAATCCCAGGGGGCCCAGCCCCAGCATTTT
D gene: TRBD1; J gene: TRBJ2-2; clone size: NA; V gene: TRBV7-9; CDR3 protein: CASSLAAGGSTGELFF; CDR3 DNA: TGTGCCAGCAGCTTAGCGGCAGGGGGCTCGACCGGGGAGCTGTTTTTT
D gene: NA; J gene: TRBJ2-7; clone size: NA; V gene: TRBV27; CDR3 protein: CASSLSWLASSYEQYF; CDR3 DNA: TGTGCCAGCAGTTTATCTTGGCTAGCGAGCTCCTACGAGCAGTACTTC
D gene: NA; J gene: TRBJ2-3; clone size: NA; V gene: TRBV7-3; CDR3 protein: CASSQGKGWSRTDTQYF; CDR3 DNA: TGTGCCAGCAGCCAAGGGAAGGGGTGGTCTCGCACAGATACGCAGTATTTT
D gene: NA; J gene: TRBJ1-2; clone size: NA; V gene: TRBV12-5; CDR3 protein: CASGSPGPPYGYTF; CDR3 DNA: TGTGCTAGTGGTTCTCCGGGGCCGCCTTACGGCTACACCTTC
D gene: NA; J gene: TRBJ2-5; clone size: NA; V gene: TRBV5-1; CDR3 protein: CASSLAGNLETQYF; CDR3 DNA: TGCGCCAGCAGCTTGGCGGGGAATTTAGAGACCCAGTACTTC
D gene: TRBD2; J gene: TRBJ2-3; clone size: NA; V gene: TRBV4-1; CDR3 protein: CASSQGHSGGPPDTQYF; CDR3 DNA: TGCGCCAGCAGCCAAGGCCATAGCGGGGGGCCACCAGATACGCAGTATTTT
D gene: TRBD1; J gene: TRBJ1-6; clone size: NA; V gene: TRBV19; CDR3 protein: CASSNTGDSPLHF; CDR3 DNA: TGTGCCAGTAGTAACACAGGGGATTCACCCCTCCACTTT
D gene: TRBD2; J gene: TRBJ2-7; clone size: NA; V gene: TRBV9; CDR3 protein: CASSVAGGSSVHEQYF; CDR3 DNA: TGTGCCAGCAGCGTAGCGGGGGGTAGCTCGGTACACGAGCAGTACTTC
D gene: NA; J gene: TRBJ2-7; clone size: NA; V gene: TRBV24-1; CDR3 protein: CATSGRAPGGEQYF; CDR3 DNA: TGTGCCACCAGTGGACGCGCACCAGGAGGGGAGCAGTACTTC
D gene: NA; J gene: TRBJ2-2; clone size: NA; V gene: TRBV6-2/TRBV6-3; CDR3 protein: CASSYEGFTGELFF; CDR3 DNA: TGTGCCAGCAGTTACGAGGGGTTCACCGGGGAGCTGTTTTTT
D gene: NA; J gene: TRBJ1-1; clone size: NA; V gene: TRBV30; CDR3 protein: CAWSVPGLNTEAFF; CDR3 DNA: TGTGCCTGGAGTGTCCCGGGGCTGAACACTGAAGCTTTCTTT
D gene: TRBD2; J gene: TRBJ2-1; clone size: NA; V gene: TRBV12-5; CDR3 protein: CASGLVLFSGVAGGLPYNEQFF; CDR3 DNA: TGTGCTAGTGGTTTGGTACTTTTCTCTGGGGTAGCGGGGGGTCTCCCCTACAATGAGCAGTTCTTC
D gene: TRBD2; J gene: TRBJ2-7; clone size: once; V gene: TRBV25-1; CDR3 protein: CASSELPSGGPKYF; CDR3 DNA: TGTGCCAGCAGTGAACTGCCTAGCGGGGGCCCCAAGTACTTC
D gene: NA; J gene: TRBJ2-5; clone size: NA; V gene: TRBV18; CDR3 protein: CASSPGQGDGETQYF; CDR3 DNA: TGTGCCAGCTCACCAGGACAAGGGGATGGAGAGACCCAGTACTTC
D gene: TRBD1; J gene: TRBJ1-2; clone size: NA; V gene: TRBV2; CDR3 protein: CASHQGASNYGYTF; CDR3 DNA: TGTGCCAGCCATCAGGGGGCATCTAACTATGGCTACACCTTC
D gene: TRBD1; J gene: TRBJ1-5; clone size: NA; V gene: TRBV23-1; CDR3 protein: CASSQSVRYRDAGQGGSNQPQHF; CDR3 DNA: TGCGCCAGCAGTCAATCGGTGAGGTATAGGGATGCCGGACAGGGCGGTAGCAATCAGCCCCAGCATTTT
D gene: NA; J gene: TRBJ2-6; clone size: NA; V gene: TRBV7-8; CDR3 protein: CASSSLRVSGANVLTF; CDR3 DNA: TGTGCCAGCAGCTCCCTACGGGTATCTGGGGCCAACGTCCTGACTTTC
D gene: NA; J gene: TRBJ2-5; clone size: NA; V gene: TRBV6-1; CDR3 protein: CASSDNRKTQYF; CDR3 DNA: TGTGCCAGCAGTGATAATCGGAAGACCCAGTACTTC
D gene: NA; J gene: TRBJ2-1; clone size: NA; V gene: TRBV6-6; CDR3 protein: CASSYDPGYEQFF; CDR3 DNA: TGTGCCAGCAGTTACGATCCGGGGTATGAGCAGTTCTTC
D gene: TRBD2; J gene: TRBJ2-1; clone size: NA; V gene: TRBV6-5; CDR3 protein: CASRPPGGTYNEQFF; CDR3 DNA: TGTGCCAGCAGACCACCGGGGGGGACCTACAATGAGCAGTTCTTC
D gene: NA; J gene: TRBJ1-3; clone size: NA; V gene: TRBV9; CDR3 protein: CASSSTLGGPSGNTIYF; CDR3 DNA: TGTGCCAGCAGCTCCACCCTAGGGGGACCCTCTGGAAACACCATATATTTT
D gene: TRBD1; J gene: TRBJ1-1; clone size: NA; V gene: TRBV5-4; CDR3 protein: CASSSGGAGNTEAFF; CDR3 DNA: TGTGCCAGCAGTTCAGGGGGCGCAGGGAACACTGAAGCTTTCTTT
D gene: NA; J gene: TRBJ2-7; clone size: NA; V gene: TRBV12-3/TRBV12-4; CDR3 protein: CASSLITTYEQYF; CDR3 DNA: TGTGCCAGCAGTTTGATCACGACCTACGAGCAGTACTTC
D gene: NA; J gene: TRBJ1-1; clone size: NA; V gene: TRBV7-8; CDR3 protein: CASSLEGLNTEAFF; CDR3 DNA: TGTGCCAGCAGCTTAGAGGGATTGAACACTGAAGCTTTCTTT
D gene: TRBD2; J gene: TRBJ2-2; clone size: NA; V gene: TRBV15; CDR3 protein: CATSRTLKRGATGELFF; CDR3 DNA: TGTGCCACCAGCAGAACTCTTAAGCGGGGGGCCACCGGGGAGCTGTTTTTT
D gene: TRBD2; J gene: TRBJ2-7; clone size: NA; V gene: TRBV6-4; CDR3 protein: CASSKASSGGSEQYF; CDR3 DNA: TGTGCCAGCAGTAAGGCTTCTAGCGGGGGGTCGGAGCAGTACTTC
D gene: NA; J gene: TRBJ1-4; clone size: NA; V gene: TRBV5-1; CDR3 protein: CASSPLGSPGPPTQLFF; CDR3 DNA: TGCGCCAGCAGCCCCCTTGGTTCACCAGGGCCTCCTACTCAACTGTTTTTT
D gene: NA; J gene: TRBJ1-3; clone size: NA; V gene: TRBV7-8; CDR3 protein: CASSLVPGVPSGNTIYF; CDR3 DNA: TGTGCCAGCAGCTTAGTTCCAGGCGTACCCTCTGGAAACACCATATATTTT
D gene: TRBD2; J gene: TRBJ2-5; clone size: NA; V gene: TRBV7-6; CDR3 protein: CASSLVVLAGGRQETQYF; CDR3 DNA: TGTGCCAGCAGCCTAGTAGTCCTAGCGGGGGGACGCCAAGAGACCCAGTACTTC
D gene: NA; J gene: TRBJ1-1; clone size: NA; V gene: TRBV30; CDR3 protein: CAWTWTTEAFF; CDR3 DNA: TGTGCCTGGACCTGGACCACTGAAGCTTTCTTT
D gene: TRBD2; J gene: TRBJ2-2; clone size: NA; V gene: TRBV7-9; CDR3 protein: CASSLPLAAGELFF; CDR3 DNA: TGTGCCAGCAGCTTGCCGCTAGCGGCGGGGGAGCTGTTTTTT
D gene: NA; J gene: TRBJ2-7; clone size: NA; V gene: TRBV11-2; CDR3 protein: CASSLVRRLSYEQYF; CDR3 DNA: TGTGCCAGCAGCTTAGTTCGTCGGCTGAGCTACGAGCAGTACTTC
D gene: NA; J gene: TRBJ1-6; clone size: NA; V gene: TRBV7-6; CDR3 protein: CASSLNRVSPLHF; CDR3 DNA: TGTGCCAGCAGCTTAAACCGGGTTTCACCCCTCCACTTT
D gene: TRBD1; J gene: TRBJ2-2; clone size: once; V gene: TRBV27; CDR3 protein: CASSSVRGLPGELFF; CDR3 DNA: TGTGCCAGCAGTTCTGTCAGGGGGCTCCCCGGGGAGCTGTTTTTT
D gene: TRBD1; J gene: TRBJ1-4; clone size: NA; V gene: TRBV12-5; CDR3 protein: CASGAGTGNEKLFF; CDR3 DNA: TGTGCTAGTGGCGCCGGGACAGGGAATGAAAAACTGTTTTTT
D gene: NA; J gene: TRBJ1-1; clone size: once; V gene: TRBV9; CDR3 protein: CASSDDRIEAFF; CDR3 DNA: TGTGCCAGCAGCGACGACAGGATTGAAGCTTTCTTT